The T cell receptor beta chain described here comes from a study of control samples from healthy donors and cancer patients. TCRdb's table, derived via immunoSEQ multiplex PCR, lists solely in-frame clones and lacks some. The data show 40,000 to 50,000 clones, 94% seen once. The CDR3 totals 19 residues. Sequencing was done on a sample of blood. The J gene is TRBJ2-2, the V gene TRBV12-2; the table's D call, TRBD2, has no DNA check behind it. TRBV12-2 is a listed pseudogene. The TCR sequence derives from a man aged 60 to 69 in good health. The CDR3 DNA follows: TGTGCAAGTCGCTTATTAGCGGGAGGGCCATATGGTCTACTCGGGGAGCTGTTTTTT. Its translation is CASRLLAGGPYGLLGELFF.